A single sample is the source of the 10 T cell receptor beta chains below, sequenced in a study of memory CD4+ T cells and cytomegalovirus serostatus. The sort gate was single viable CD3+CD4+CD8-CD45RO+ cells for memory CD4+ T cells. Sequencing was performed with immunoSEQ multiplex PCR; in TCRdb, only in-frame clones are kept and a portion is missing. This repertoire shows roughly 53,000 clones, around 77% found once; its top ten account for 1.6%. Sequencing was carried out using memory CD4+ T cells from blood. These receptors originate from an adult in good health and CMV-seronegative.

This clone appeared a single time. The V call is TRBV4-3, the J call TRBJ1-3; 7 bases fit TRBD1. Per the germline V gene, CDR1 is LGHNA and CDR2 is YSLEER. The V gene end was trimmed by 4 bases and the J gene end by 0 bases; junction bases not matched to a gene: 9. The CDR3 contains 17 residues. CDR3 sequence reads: CASSLQNRGYSGNTIYF. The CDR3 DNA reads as TGCGCCAGCAGCCTACAGAACAGGGGCTACTCTGGAAACACCATATATTTT.

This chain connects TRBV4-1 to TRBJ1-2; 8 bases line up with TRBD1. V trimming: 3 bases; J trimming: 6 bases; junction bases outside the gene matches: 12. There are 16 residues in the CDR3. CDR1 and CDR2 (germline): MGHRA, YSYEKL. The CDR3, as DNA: TGCGCCAGCAGCCAGCCGACACCACCGGGACAGGATGGCTACACCTTC. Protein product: CASSQPTPPGQDGYTF.

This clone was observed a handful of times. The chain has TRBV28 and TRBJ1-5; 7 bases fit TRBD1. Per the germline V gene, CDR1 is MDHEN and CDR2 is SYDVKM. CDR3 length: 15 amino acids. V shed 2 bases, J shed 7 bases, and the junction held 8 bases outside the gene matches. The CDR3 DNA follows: TGTGCCAGCAGTTTAAAGGGGGCGATTTGGCAGCCCCAGCATTTT. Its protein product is CASSLKGAIWQPQHF. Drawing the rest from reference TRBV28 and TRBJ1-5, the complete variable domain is DVKVTQSSRYLVKRTGEKVFLECVQDMDHENMFWYRQDPGLGLRLIYFSYDVKMKEKGDIPEGYSVSREKKERFSLILESASTNQTSMYLCASSLKGAIWQPQHFGDGTRLSIL.

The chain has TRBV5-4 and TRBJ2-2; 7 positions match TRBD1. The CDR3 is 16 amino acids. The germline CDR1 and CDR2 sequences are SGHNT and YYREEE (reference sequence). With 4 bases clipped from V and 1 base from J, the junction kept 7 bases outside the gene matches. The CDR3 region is CASSPRTGVNTGELFF. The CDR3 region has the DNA TGTGCCAGCAGCCCTAGGACAGGAGTGAACACCGGGGAGCTGTTTTTT.

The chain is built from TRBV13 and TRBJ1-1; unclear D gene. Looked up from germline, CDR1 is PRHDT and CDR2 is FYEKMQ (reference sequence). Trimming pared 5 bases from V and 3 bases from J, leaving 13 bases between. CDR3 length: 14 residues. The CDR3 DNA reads TGTGCCAGCAGCCCGCGAACCCTGTACACTGAAGCTTTCTTT. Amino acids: CASSPRTLYTEAFF. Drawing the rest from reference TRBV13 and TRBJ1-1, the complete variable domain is AAGVIQSPRHLIKEKRETATLKCYPIPRHDTVYWYQQGPGQDPQFLISFYEKMQSDKGSIPDRFSAQQFSDYHSELNMSSLELGDSALYFCASSPRTLYTEAFFGQGTRLTVV.

CDR3 sequence (DNA): TGTGCCAGCAGTTTTCGGGGCAATGGCTACACCTTC. This codes for CASSFRGNGYTF. This chain connects TRBV6-6 to TRBJ1-2, with D possibly matching TRBD1 (5 bases). V was shortened by 4 bases and J by 6 bases, with 9 bases between the two germline ends. Looked up from germline, CDR1 is MNHNY and CDR2 is SVGAGI (reference sequence). The CDR3 is made up of 12 amino acids.

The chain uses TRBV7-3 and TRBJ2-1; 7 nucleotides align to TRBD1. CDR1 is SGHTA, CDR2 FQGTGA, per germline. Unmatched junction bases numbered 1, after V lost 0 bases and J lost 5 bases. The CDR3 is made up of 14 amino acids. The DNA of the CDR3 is TGTGCCAGCAGCTTAACAGACAGGGACAATGAGCAGTTCTTC. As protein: CASSLTDRDNEQFF.

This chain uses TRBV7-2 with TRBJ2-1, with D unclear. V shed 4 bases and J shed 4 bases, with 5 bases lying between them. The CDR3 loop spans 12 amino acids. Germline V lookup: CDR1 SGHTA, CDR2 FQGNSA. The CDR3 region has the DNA TGTGCCAGCAGCTATAGGTACAATGAGCAGTTCTTC. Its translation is CASSYRYNEQFF.

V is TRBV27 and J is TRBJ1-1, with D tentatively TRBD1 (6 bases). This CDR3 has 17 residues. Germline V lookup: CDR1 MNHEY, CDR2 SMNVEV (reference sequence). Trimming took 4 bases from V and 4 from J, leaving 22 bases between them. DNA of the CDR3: TGTGCCAGCAGTTCTAGGACATTTTCTCGGGGGGCCACTGAAGCTTTCTTT. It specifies CASSSRTFSRGATEAFF.

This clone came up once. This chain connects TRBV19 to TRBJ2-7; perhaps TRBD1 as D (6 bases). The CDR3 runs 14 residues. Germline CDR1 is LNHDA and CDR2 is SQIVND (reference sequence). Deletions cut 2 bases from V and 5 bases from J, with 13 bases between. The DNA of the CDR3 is TGTGCCAGTAGTATATTTAACAGGGTCCACGAGCAGTACTTC. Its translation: CASSIFNRVHEQYF.